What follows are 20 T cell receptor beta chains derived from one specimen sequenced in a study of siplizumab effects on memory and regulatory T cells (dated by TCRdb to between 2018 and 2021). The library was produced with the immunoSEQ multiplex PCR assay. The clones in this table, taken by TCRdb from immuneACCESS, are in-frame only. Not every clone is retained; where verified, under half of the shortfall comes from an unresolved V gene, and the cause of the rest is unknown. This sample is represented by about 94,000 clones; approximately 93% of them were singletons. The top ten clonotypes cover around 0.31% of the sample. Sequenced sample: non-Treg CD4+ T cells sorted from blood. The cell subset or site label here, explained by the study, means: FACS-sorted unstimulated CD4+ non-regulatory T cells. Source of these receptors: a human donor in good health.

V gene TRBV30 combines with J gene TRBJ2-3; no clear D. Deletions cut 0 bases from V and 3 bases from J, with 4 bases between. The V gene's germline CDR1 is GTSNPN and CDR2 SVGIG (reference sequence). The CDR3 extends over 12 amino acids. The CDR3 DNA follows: TGTGCCTGGAGTGTAGCGACAGATACGCAGTATTTT. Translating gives CAWSVATDTQYF. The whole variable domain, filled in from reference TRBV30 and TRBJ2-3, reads SQTIHQWPATLVQPVGSPLSLECTVEGTSNPNLYWYRQAAGRGLQLLFYSVGIGQISSEVPQNLSASRPQDRQFILSSKKLLLSDSGFYLCAWSVATDTQYFGPGTRLTVL.

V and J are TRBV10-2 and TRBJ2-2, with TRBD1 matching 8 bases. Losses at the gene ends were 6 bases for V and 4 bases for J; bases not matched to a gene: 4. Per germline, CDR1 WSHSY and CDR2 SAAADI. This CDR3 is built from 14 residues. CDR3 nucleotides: TGCGCCAGCAGAGGGACAGGAGGCACCGGGGAGCTGTTTTTT. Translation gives CASRGTGGTGELFF.

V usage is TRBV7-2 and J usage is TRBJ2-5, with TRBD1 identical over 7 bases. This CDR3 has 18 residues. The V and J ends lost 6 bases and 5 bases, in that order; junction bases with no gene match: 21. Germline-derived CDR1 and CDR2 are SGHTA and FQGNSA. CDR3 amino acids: CASSLHDANYGQAETQYF. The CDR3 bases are TGTGCCAGCAGTTTACATGACGCTAACTACGGACAGGCGGAGACCCAGTACTTC. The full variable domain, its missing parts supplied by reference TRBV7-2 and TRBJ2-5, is GAGVSQSPSNKVTEKGKDVELRCDPISGHTALYWYRQSLGQGLEFLIYFQGNSAPDKSGLPSDRFSAERTGGSVSTLTIQRTQQEDSAVYLCASSLHDANYGQAETQYFGPGTRLLVL.

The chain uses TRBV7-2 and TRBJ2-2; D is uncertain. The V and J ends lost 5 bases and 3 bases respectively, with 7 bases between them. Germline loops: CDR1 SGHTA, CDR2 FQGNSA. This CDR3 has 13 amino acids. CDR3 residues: CASSITHTGELFF. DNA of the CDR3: TGTGCCAGCAGCATAACCCACACCGGGGAGCTGTTTTTT.

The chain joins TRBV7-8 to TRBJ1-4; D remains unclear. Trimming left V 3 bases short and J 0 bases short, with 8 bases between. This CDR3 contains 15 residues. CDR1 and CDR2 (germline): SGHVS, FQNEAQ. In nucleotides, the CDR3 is TGTGCCAGCAGCTTTCTTCCATCAACTAATGAAAAACTGTTTTTT. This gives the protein CASSFLPSTNEKLFF.

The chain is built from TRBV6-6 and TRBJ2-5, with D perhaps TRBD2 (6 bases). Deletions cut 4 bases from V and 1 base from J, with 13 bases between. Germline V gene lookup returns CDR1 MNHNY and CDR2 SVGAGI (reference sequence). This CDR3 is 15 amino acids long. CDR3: CASSSQGLPQETQYF. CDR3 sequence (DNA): TGTGCCAGCAGTTCGCAAGGACTACCCCAAGAGACCCAGTACTTC.

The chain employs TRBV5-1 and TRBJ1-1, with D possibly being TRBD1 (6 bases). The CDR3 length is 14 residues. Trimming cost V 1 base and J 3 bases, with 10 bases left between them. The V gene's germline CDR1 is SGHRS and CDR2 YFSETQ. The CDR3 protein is CASSLTGRDTEAFF. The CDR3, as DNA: TGCGCCAGCAGCTTGACAGGGAGGGACACTGAAGCTTTCTTT.

CDR3: CSATGGYEQYF. CDR3 DNA: TGCAGTGCTACAGGGGGGTACGAGCAGTACTTC. This chain links TRBV20-1 with TRBJ2-7, with D perhaps TRBD1 (7 bases). This CDR3 comprises 11 residues. CDR1 is DFQATT and CDR2 is SNEGSKA in the germline V gene (reference sequence). V lost 4 bases, J lost 4 bases, and 8 bases lay in between.

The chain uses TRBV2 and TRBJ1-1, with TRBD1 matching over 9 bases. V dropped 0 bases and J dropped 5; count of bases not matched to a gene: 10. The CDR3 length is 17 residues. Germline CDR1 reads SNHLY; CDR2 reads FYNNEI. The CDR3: CASSEAAHRQGGTEAFF. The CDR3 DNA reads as TGTGCCAGCAGTGAAGCAGCTCATAGACAGGGGGGTACTGAAGCTTTCTTT.

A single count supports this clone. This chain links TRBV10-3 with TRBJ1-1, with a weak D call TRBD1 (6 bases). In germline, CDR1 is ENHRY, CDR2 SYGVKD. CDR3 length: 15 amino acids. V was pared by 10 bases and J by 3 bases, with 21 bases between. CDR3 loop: CATRQVTGTDTEAFF. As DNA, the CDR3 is TGTGCCACAAGACAGGTCACGGGAACGGACACTGAAGCTTTCTTT.

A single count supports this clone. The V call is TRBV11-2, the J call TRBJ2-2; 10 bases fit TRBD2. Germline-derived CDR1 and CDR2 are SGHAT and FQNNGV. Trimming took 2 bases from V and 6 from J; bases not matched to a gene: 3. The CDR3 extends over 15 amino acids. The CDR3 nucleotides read TGTGCCAGCAGCTTAAGCGGGAGGGCCCCCGGGGAGCTGTTTTTT. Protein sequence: CASSLSGRAPGELFF.

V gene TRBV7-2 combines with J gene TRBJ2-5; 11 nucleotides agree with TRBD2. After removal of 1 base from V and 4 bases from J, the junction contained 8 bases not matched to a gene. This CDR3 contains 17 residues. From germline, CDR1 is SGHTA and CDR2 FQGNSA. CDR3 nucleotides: TGTGCCAGCAGCTTAGGCCTGACTAGCGGGACGGGAGAGACCCAGTACTTC. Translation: CASSLGLTSGTGETQYF.

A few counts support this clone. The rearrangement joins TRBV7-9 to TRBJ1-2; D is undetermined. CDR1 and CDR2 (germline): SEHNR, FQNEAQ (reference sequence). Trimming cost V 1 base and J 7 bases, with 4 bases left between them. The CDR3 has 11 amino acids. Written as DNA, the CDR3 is TGTGCCAGCAGCTTAGACTCTGGCTACACCTTC. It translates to CASSLDSGYTF.

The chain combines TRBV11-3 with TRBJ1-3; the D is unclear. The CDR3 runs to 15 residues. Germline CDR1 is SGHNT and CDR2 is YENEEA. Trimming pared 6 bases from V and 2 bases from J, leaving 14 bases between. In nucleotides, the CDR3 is TGTGCCAGCAGAAGTGGACCCCCCCCTGGAAACACCATATATTTT. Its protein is CASRSGPPPGNTIYF.

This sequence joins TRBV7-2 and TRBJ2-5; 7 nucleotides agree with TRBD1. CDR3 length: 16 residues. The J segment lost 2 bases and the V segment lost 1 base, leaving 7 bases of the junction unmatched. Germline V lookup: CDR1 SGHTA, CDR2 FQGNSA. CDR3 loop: CASSLGDSKRQETQYF. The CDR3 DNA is TGTGCCAGCAGCTTAGGGGACAGTAAAAGACAAGAGACCCAGTACTTC.

The CDR3 region has the DNA TGTGCCAGCTCAACCGGACGATTTAGCGGGGGAGAGCAGTTCTTC. This sequence encodes CASSTGRFSGGEQFF. The J gene is TRBJ2-1, the V gene TRBV18, with 9 bases lining up with TRBD2. The CDR3 extends over 15 amino acids. With V trimmed by 5 bases and J by 10 bases, 12 bases remained unmatched. The germline V gene has CDR1 KGHSH and CDR2 LQKENI.

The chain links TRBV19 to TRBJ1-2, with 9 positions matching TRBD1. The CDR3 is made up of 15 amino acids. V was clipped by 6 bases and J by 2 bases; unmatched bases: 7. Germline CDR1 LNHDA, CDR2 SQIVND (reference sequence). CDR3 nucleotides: TGTGCCAGTAGCCGTACAGGGGGCGCGAACTATGGCTACACCTTC. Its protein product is CASSRTGGANYGYTF.

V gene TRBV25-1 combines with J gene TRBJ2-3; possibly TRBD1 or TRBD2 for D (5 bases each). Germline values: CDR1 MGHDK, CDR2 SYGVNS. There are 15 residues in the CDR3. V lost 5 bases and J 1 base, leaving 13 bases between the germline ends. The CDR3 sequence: CASSLLLGGTDTQYF. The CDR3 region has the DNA TGTGCCAGCAGTTTATTACTGGGGGGCACAGATACGCAGTATTTT.

In DNA, the CDR3 is TGTGCCAGCAGCCGCGGACTAGCAACAGATACGCAGTATTTT. Its protein is CASSRGLATDTQYF. This chain uses TRBV5-6 with TRBJ2-3; the match to TRBD2 covers 8 bases. After removal of 4 bases from V and 3 bases from J, the junction contained 4 bases not matched to a gene. The CDR3 is 14 residues long. Germline V gene lookup returns CDR1 SGHDT and CDR2 YYEEEE.

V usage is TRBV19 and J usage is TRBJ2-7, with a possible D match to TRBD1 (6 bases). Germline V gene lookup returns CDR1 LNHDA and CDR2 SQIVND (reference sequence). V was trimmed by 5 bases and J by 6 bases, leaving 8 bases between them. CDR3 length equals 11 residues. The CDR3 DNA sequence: TGTGCCAGTAGTTCAGGGGTCGAGCAGTACTTC. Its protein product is CASSSGVEQYF.